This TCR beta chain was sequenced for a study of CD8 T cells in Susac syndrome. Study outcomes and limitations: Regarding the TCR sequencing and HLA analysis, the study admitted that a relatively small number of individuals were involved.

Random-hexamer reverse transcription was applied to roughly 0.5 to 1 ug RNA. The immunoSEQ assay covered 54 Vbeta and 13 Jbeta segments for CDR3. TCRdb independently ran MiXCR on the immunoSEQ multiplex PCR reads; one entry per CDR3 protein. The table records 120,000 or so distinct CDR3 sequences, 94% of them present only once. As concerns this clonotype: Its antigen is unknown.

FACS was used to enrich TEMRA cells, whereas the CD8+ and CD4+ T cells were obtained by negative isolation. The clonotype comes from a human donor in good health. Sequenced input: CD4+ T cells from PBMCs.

The CDR3 loop is CASSPSGISYEQYF. As DNA, the CDR3 is TGTGCCAGCAGCCCGAGCGGGATTTCCTACGAGCAGTACTTC. The chain employs TRBV9 and TRBJ2-7; 7 bases fit TRBD2. The J segment lost 1 base and the V segment lost 4 bases, leaving 5 bases of the junction unmatched. In germline, CDR1 is SGDLS, CDR2 YYNGEE. The CDR3 covers 14 residues.